The T cell receptor beta chain described here comes from a study of T cell responses to AZD1222 COVID-19 vaccine. The study, taken as a whole, reports: Females made up more of the donors, who were largely white British, and clonal diversity may have come out too low. Per reports, nearly half of all spike-specific TCRs target regions that are unmutated in variants.

With V trimmed by 2 bases and J by 4 bases, 10 bases remained unmatched. The CDR3 runs 17 residues. Per germline, CDR1 MNHGY and CDR2 SVAAGI. Libraries were prepared by immunoSEQ multiplex PCR; TCRdb keeps only in-frame clonotypes and omits some of them. The sample shows roughly 150,000 clones, 80% to 90% of them seen only once. This clone has a single count. Its matching antigen is unknown. This sample comprised peripheral blood, obtained on day 0 of AZD1222 vaccination. This receptor was obtained from an adult in good health. The chain links TRBV6-9 to TRBJ2-5, with 10 bases that match TRBD2. The CDR3 region is CASSYGPAAGGIETQYF. The CDR3 coding sequence is TGTGCCAGCAGTTATGGCCCCGCAGCGGGGGGGATAGAGACCCAGTACTTC.